The 29 T cell receptor beta chains given below trace back to one sample, sequenced in a study of blood T cell repertoires in COVID-19 (TCRdb year 2020). Receptors were amplified or captured by the immunoSEQ multiplex PCR assay. TCRdb provides this immuneACCESS table in a form limited to in-frame rearrangements. Some clones are lacking; in checked studies, under half of them reflect an unresolved V gene, and why the rest are absent is not known. A total of roughly 160,000 clones appear in this sample, 70% to 90% of them only once. Jointly, the top ten make up roughly 1% of the sample. Sequencing used peripheral blood. These receptors all stem from a man aged 40-55 years with acute or convalescent COVID-19.

J is TRBJ1-1 and V is TRBV10-3, with TRBD1 as a possible D gene (6 bases). The CDR3 consists of 12 residues. The germline gives CDR1 ENHRY, CDR2 SYGVKD. The ends were cut back, 8 bases at V and 4 bases at J, with 11 bases in the middle. The CDR3 is CAIGRDTTEAFF. Here the CDR3 DNA reads TGTGCCATCGGGAGGGACACCACTGAAGCTTTCTTT.

The V and J genes are TRBV19 and TRBJ1-5; D might be TRBD1 (5 bases). CDR3 length: 12 amino acids. Germline V CDR1 and CDR2: LNHDA, SQIVND (reference sequence). Trimming shortened V by 7 bases and J by 6 bases, and 10 bases separated the two germline ends. CDR3 in amino acids: CASTGGSQPQHF. The CDR3 DNA reads as TGTGCCAGTACGGGGGGGAGTCAGCCCCAGCATTTT. Combining the CDR3 with reference TRBV19 and TRBJ1-5 gives the whole variable domain DGGITQSPKYLFRKEGQNVTLSCEQNLNHDAMYWYRQDPGQGLRLIYYSQIVNDFQKGDIAEGYSVSREKKESFPLTVTSAQKNPTAFYLCASTGGSQPQHFGDGTRLSIL.

The CDR3 spells CASSKVVGGDNEQFF. CDR3 bases: TGTGCCAGCAGCAAAGTGGTGGGCGGGGACAATGAGCAGTTCTTC. The chain is built from TRBV21-1 and TRBJ2-1; TRBD2 reflects the table's D call only, with no check against the DNA. TRBV21-1 is a listed pseudogene. This CDR3 has 15 residues.

The chain uses TRBV6-5 and TRBJ1-5; D is uncertain. Deletions cut 2 bases from V and 2 bases from J, with 7 bases between. Germline lookup yields CDR1 MNHEY and CDR2 SVGAGI. The CDR3 contains 14 residues. CDR3 DNA sequence: TGTGCCAGCAGTTACCCCGGTCGCAATCAGCCCCAGCATTTT. Encoded protein: CASSYPGRNQPQHF.

The V call is TRBV19, the J call TRBJ1-5, with 7 bases matching TRBD1. Germline V gives CDR1 LNHDA, CDR2 SQIVND (reference sequence). V lost 8 bases, J lost 1 base, and 14 bases stayed unmatched. This CDR3 has 17 residues. The CDR3 loop is CASEYGGGTGSNQPQHF. The CDR3 DNA follows: TGTGCCAGTGAGTACGGAGGGGGCACGGGGAGCAATCAGCCCCAGCATTTT. The variable domain in full, with the rest retrieved from reference TRBV19 and TRBJ1-5, is DGGITQSPKYLFRKEGQNVTLSCEQNLNHDAMYWYRQDPGQGLRLIYYSQIVNDFQKGDIAEGYSVSREKKESFPLTVTSAQKNPTAFYLCASEYGGGTGSNQPQHFGDGTRLSIL.

This clone has more than one count but fewer than ten. The chain recombines TRBV18 with TRBJ1-2, with 10 bases aligning to TRBD1. V shed 3 bases, J shed 4 bases, and the junction held 5 bases outside the gene matches. CDR1 KGHSH and CDR2 LQKENI come from the germline V gene. The CDR3 contains 15 residues. The CDR3 nucleotides are TGTGCCAGCTCACCGAAGGACAGGGGGGGCTATGGCTACACCTTC. This sequence encodes CASSPKDRGGYGYTF.

V and J are TRBV10-3 and TRBJ2-1; no clear D gene. Trimming stripped 7 bases from V and 0 bases from J, with 10 bases between. The CDR3 is made up of 14 amino acids. Germline V gene lookup returns CDR1 ENHRY and CDR2 SYGVKD. The CDR3: CAIKPSSSYNEQFF. For the CDR3, the DNA is TGTGCCATCAAACCGTCTAGCTCCTACAATGAGCAGTTCTTC.

J is TRBJ2-7 and V is TRBV7-9; 8 bases are a match to TRBD1. This CDR3 contains 13 residues. In germline, CDR1 is SEHNR, CDR2 FQNEAQ (reference sequence). The V segment lost 4 bases and the J segment 5 bases; nucleotides outside the gene matches: 4. DNA for the CDR3: TGTGCCAGCAGCTCGACAGGGGTAAACGAGCAGTACTTC. It is translated as CASSSTGVNEQYF.

This rearrangement joins TRBV6-6 to TRBJ2-3; a weak D match, TRBD1 (5 bases). Germline assignment: CDR1 MNHNY and CDR2 SVGAGI (reference sequence). V lost 4 bases, J lost 1 base, and 15 bases lay in between. The CDR3 sequence is 16 residues long. CDR3 coding DNA: TGTGCCAGCAGTTCAACAAACCTAGGGGGCACAGATACGCAGTATTTT. Translated, it gives CASSSTNLGGTDTQYF.

V and J are TRBV18 and TRBJ2-1; D perhaps matches TRBD2 (7 bases). CDR3 length equals 18 residues. The germline V gene encodes CDR1 KGHSH and CDR2 LQKENI. Trimming took off 3 bases at V and 2 bases at J, with 20 bases between the two ends. CDR3: CASSPQAGSGGPYNEQFF. The CDR3 nucleotides are TGTGCCAGCTCACCTCAGGCAGGGTCCGGGGGGCCCTACAATGAGCAGTTCTTC.

This rearrangement joins TRBV2 to TRBJ2-5, with 8 positions matching TRBD2. V shed 5 bases, J shed 4 bases, and the junction held 3 bases outside the gene matches. CDR1 is SNHLY, CDR2 FYNNEI, per germline. This CDR3 is 13 amino acids long. The CDR3 nucleotides read TGTGCCAGCAGTCCCAGCGGGGGAGAGACCCAGTACTTC. Its translation is CASSPSGGETQYF.

The chain uses TRBV24-1 and TRBJ2-2; 10 positions agree with TRBD1. CDR1 is KGHDR, CDR2 SFDVKD, per germline. This CDR3 region has 18 residues. With 3 bases clipped from V and 1 base from J, the junction kept 7 bases outside the gene matches. The CDR3 nucleotides are TGTGCCACCAGTGATCGACCCGGACAGGGGGTGAACACCGGGGAGCTGTTTTTT. Its protein is CATSDRPGQGVNTGELFF.

J is TRBJ1-2 and V is TRBV28; no definite D call. V lost 6 bases and J lost 2, with 16 bases in between. The CDR3 sequence is 15 residues long. Germline loops: CDR1 MDHEN, CDR2 SYDVKM. The DNA for the CDR3 is TGTGCCAGCAGCCCCGGAGGCTTACTCAACTATGGCTACACCTTC. Translated, it gives CASSPGGLLNYGYTF.

V gene TRBV2 combines with J gene TRBJ1-3, with TRBD1 identical over 7 bases. V was clipped by 6 bases and J by 1 base; unmatched bases: 6. The CDR3 runs 15 residues. From germline, CDR1 is SNHLY and CDR2 FYNNEI. CDR3 loop: CASRAETGSGNTIYF. The CDR3 DNA follows: TGTGCCAGCAGAGCAGAGACAGGGTCTGGAAACACCATATATTTT.

This clone has just a few counts. The chain carries TRBV19 and TRBJ1-2; D possibly corresponds to TRBD1 (6 bases). Per germline, CDR1 LNHDA and CDR2 SQIVND (reference sequence). With 4 bases removed from V and 8 bases from J, the gap between germline ends came to 11 bases. This CDR3 comprises 12 residues. The CDR3 region is CASSTTGRGYTF. The DNA for the CDR3 is TGTGCCAGTAGTACGACAGGACGGGGCTACACCTTC. Full variable domain (outside the CDR3, taken from reference TRBV19 and TRBJ1-2): DGGITQSPKYLFRKEGQNVTLSCEQNLNHDAMYWYRQDPGQGLRLIYYSQIVNDFQKGDIAEGYSVSREKKESFPLTVTSAQKNPTAFYLCASSTTGRGYTFGSGTRLTVV.

This clone was seen just once. V and J are TRBV5-1 and TRBJ1-1, with a weak D call TRBD1 (6 bases). This CDR3 region has 14 residues. V gave up 2 bases and J gave up 5 bases, with 13 bases separating them. Germline CDR1 reads SGHRS; CDR2 reads YFSETQ. The CDR3 is CASSLQGRTTEAFF. CDR3 coding DNA: TGCGCCAGCAGCTTACAGGGTAGGACGACTGAAGCTTTCTTT.

V is TRBV19 and J is TRBJ1-2; TRBD1 matches 7 bases. The CDR3 is made up of 14 amino acids. Looked up from germline, CDR1 is LNHDA and CDR2 is SQIVND (reference sequence). V gave up 2 bases and J gave up 3 bases; unmatched junction bases: 3. In DNA, the CDR3 is TGTGCCAGTAGTATAATCGGGACAGACTATGGCTACACCTTC. Encoded protein: CASSIIGTDYGYTF.

The chain combines TRBV5-8 with TRBJ1-5, with 8 nucleotides matching TRBD1. From germline, CDR1 is SGHTS and CDR2 YDEGEE. Trimming took 4 bases from V and 2 from J; bases not matched to a gene: 5. This CDR3 spans 15 amino acids. The CDR3 DNA reads as TGTGCCAGCAGCCAAGGACAGGGTGGCAATCAGCCCCAGCATTTT. Its protein product is CASSQGQGGNQPQHF.

The chain recombines TRBV30 with TRBJ2-2; D is possibly TRBD1 (6 bases). Germline-derived CDR1 and CDR2 are GTSNPN and SVGIG (reference sequence). CDR3 length equals 14 residues. V dropped 1 base and J dropped 7 bases, with 13 bases sitting between them. CDR3 loop: CAWSAQLGHGELFF. CDR3 bases: TGTGCCTGGAGTGCTCAACTGGGACACGGGGAGCTGTTTTTT.

A single count supports this clone. J is TRBJ1-2 and V is TRBV6-5; 10 bases line up with TRBD1. Germline-derived CDR1 and CDR2 are MNHEY and SVGAGI. This CDR3 region has 15 residues. With V trimmed by 6 bases and J by 6 bases, 10 bases remained unmatched. CDR3 coding DNA: TGTGCCAGCAGCCAGGGGGACAGGGGAGGAGATGGCTACACCTTC. Translated, it gives CASSQGDRGGDGYTF.

The gene calls are TRBV30 and TRBJ1-6; D is undetermined. Germline V gene sequence: CDR1 GTSNPN, CDR2 SVGIG (reference sequence). The CDR3 loop spans 14 amino acids. V gave up 0 bases and J gave up 9 bases, with 12 bases separating them. The CDR3 protein is CAWSVGGGRSPLHF. CDR3 sequence (DNA): TGTGCCTGGAGTGTTGGAGGAGGGCGTTCACCCCTCCACTTT.

The chain recombines TRBV5-4 with TRBJ2-5; D might be TRBD2 (7 bases). The V gene's germline CDR1 is SGHNT and CDR2 YYREEE (reference sequence). The ends were cut back, 4 bases at V and 2 bases at J, with 12 bases in the middle. The CDR3 is made up of 14 amino acids. The CDR3 sequence is CASSRGGSQETQYF. The CDR3 nucleotides read TGTGCCAGCAGCAGGGGGGGGTCGCAAGAGACCCAGTACTTC.

The chain combines TRBV18 with TRBJ1-1; D perhaps matches TRBD1 (5 bases). The V end lost 5 bases, the J end lost 0 bases, and 10 bases lay between the germline ends. The CDR3 covers 14 residues. From germline, CDR1 is KGHSH and CDR2 LQKENI. CDR3 protein: CASSAQGLNTEAFF. In nucleotides, the CDR3 is TGTGCCAGCTCAGCTCAGGGTCTGAACACTGAAGCTTTCTTT.

The chain links TRBV9 to TRBJ1-2; 8 positions agree with TRBD1. Per germline, CDR1 SGDLS and CDR2 YYNGEE. After removal of 3 bases from V and 1 base from J, the junction contained 5 bases not matched to a gene. This CDR3 comprises 15 residues. The CDR3 sequence: CASSDGQGGNYGYTF. CDR3 nucleotides: TGTGCCAGCAGCGACGGACAGGGAGGTAACTATGGCTACACCTTC.

This chain links TRBV2 with TRBJ1-2; D possibly corresponds to TRBD1 (5 bases). V was pared by 6 bases and J by 0 bases, with 11 bases between. Germline V gene data show CDR1 as SNHLY and CDR2 as FYNNEI. CDR3 size: 14 residues. Here the CDR3 reads CASRGTIANYGYTF. In DNA form, the CDR3 reads TGTGCCAGCAGGGGGACTATAGCTAACTATGGCTACACCTTC.

The chain uses TRBV7-8 and TRBJ2-3, with 8 positions matching TRBD2. The junction had 4 bases not matched to a gene; V was cut back by 1 base and J by 1 base. Germline CDR1 is SGHVS and CDR2 is FQNEAQ. This CDR3 spans 16 amino acids. This chain's CDR3 is CASSLDTGLGTDTQYF. In nucleotides, the CDR3 is TGTGCCAGCAGCTTAGATACGGGACTAGGCACAGATACGCAGTATTTT.

The sample holds one count of this clone. The V gene is TRBV2, the J gene TRBJ2-2; D possibly corresponds to TRBD1 (6 bases). This CDR3 has 12 amino acids. Germline CDR1 reads SNHLY; CDR2 reads FYNNEI. The V end lost 8 bases, the J end lost 7 bases, and 11 bases lay between the germline ends. Written as DNA, the CDR3 is TGTGCCAGCCATAGGGGGTACGGGGAGCTGTTTTTT. This sequence encodes CASHRGYGELFF. The variable domain in full, with the rest retrieved from reference TRBV2 and TRBJ2-2, is EPEVTQTPSHQVTQMGQEVILRCVPISNHLYFYWYRQILGQKVEFLVSFYNNEISEKSEIFDDQFSVERPDGSNFTLKIRSTKLEDSAMYFCASHRGYGELFFGEGSRLTVL.

The J gene is TRBJ2-7, the V gene TRBV6-2 or TRBV6-3, with D maybe TRBD2 (5 bases). This CDR3 has 14 residues. The ends were cut back, 2 bases at V and 0 bases at J, with 8 bases in the middle. Per germline, CDR1 MNHEY and CDR2 SVGEGT. The CDR3 is CASSYLGVSYEQYF. CDR3 coding DNA: TGTGCCAGCAGTTACCTCGGGGTCTCCTACGAGCAGTACTTC.

This chain uses TRBV11-2 with TRBJ1-3; D gene uncertain. Trimming shortened V by 5 bases and J by 0 bases, and 14 bases separated the two germline ends. In germline, CDR1 is SGHAT, CDR2 FQNNGV. This CDR3 comprises 16 residues. DNA for the CDR3: TGTGCCAGCAGCGTTACAGTTGCCCTCTCTGGAAACACCATATATTTT. The encoded protein is CASSVTVALSGNTIYF.